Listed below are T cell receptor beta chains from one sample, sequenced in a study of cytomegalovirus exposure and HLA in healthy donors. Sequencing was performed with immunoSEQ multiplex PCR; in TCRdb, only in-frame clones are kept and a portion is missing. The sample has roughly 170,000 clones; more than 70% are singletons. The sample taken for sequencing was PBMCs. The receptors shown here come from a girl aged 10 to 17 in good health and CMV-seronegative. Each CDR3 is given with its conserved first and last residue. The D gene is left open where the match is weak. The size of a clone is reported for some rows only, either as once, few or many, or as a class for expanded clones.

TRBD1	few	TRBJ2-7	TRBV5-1	CASSPGAGGKNEQYF	TGCGCCAGCAGCCCGGGGGCAGGGGGCAAGAACGAGCAGTACTTC
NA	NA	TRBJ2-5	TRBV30	CAWSVGETQYF	TGTGCCTGGAGTGTCGGAGAGACCCAGTACTTC
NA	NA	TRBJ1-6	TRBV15	CATSRDVRQTLHF	TGTGCCACCAGCAGAGATGTCAGGCAAACCCTCCACTTT
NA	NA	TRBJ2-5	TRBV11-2	CASSLDAGGKTQYF	TGTGCCAGCAGCTTAGATGCAGGGGGGAAGACCCAGTACTTC
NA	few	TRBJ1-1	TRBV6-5	CASSYAEGVNTEAFF	TGTGCCAGCAGTTACGCGGAGGGAGTGAACACTGAAGCTTTCTTT
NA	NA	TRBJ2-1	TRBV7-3	CASSLIPSEPVF	TGTGCCAGCAGCTTAATTCCTAGCGAACCGGTCTTC
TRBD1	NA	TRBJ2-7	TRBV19	CASSISGQGHYEQYF	TGTGCCAGTAGTATCTCGGGACAGGGGCACTACGAGCAGTACTTC
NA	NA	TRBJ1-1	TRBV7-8	CASSSPWADENTEAFF	TGTGCCAGCAGCTCTCCCTGGGCAGACGAAAACACTGAAGCTTTCTTT
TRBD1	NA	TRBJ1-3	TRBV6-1	CASRTGTGLTNTIYF	TGTGCCAGCAGAACTGGGACAGGGTTAACAAACACCATATATTTT
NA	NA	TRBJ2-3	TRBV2	CASSGVQVTDTQYF	TGTGCCAGCAGTGGGGTTCAGGTCACAGATACGCAGTATTTT
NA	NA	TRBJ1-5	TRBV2	CASRPSRDLQPQHF	TGTGCCAGCAGACCGTCCAGGGATTTACAGCCCCAGCATTTT
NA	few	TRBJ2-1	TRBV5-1	CASSGNGRDYNEQFF	TGCGCCAGCAGCGGGAACGGACGGGACTACAATGAGCAGTTCTTC
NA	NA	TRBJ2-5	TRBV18	CASSPLYRVGETQYF	TGTGCCAGCTCACCTCTCTACAGGGTGGGGGAGACCCAGTACTTC
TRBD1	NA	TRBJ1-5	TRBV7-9	CASSSLVGQGGGSNQPQHF	TGTGCCAGCAGCTCGCTTGTGGGACAGGGAGGGGGTAGCAATCAGCCCCAGCATTTT
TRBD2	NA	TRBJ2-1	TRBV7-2	CASSPSGGRSGGALNEQFF	TGTGCCAGCAGCCCATCAGGAGGGAGGAGCGGGGGGGCCCTCAATGAGCAGTTCTTC
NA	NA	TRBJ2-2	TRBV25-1	CASTPSGPRGGELFF	TGTGCCAGCACCCCCAGCGGGCCCAGGGGGGGGGAGCTGTTTTTT
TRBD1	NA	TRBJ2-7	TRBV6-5	CASSYQGQGNEQYF	TGTGCCAGCAGTTACCAGGGACAGGGCAACGAGCAGTACTTC
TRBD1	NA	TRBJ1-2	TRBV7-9	CASTTGGSYGYTF	TGTGCCAGCACGACAGGGGGATCTTATGGCTACACCTTC
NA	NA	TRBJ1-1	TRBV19	CASSAVGANTEAFF	TGTGCCAGTAGTGCCGTTGGGGCTAACACTGAAGCTTTCTTT
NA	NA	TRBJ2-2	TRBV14	CASSQGQDTGELFF	TGTGCCAGCAGCCAAGGCCAGGACACCGGGGAGCTGTTTTTT
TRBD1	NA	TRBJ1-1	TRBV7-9	CASSSSDRVNTEAFF	TGTGCCAGCAGCTCGAGTGACAGGGTGAACACTGAAGCTTTCTTT
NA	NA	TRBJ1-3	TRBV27	CASSPTGGNTIYF	TGTGCCAGCAGTCCCACTGGTGGAAACACCATATATTTT
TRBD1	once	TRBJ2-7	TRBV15	CATSGGTFRDRATEQYF	TGTGCCACCAGCGGGGGTACTTTCCGGGACAGGGCTACCGAGCAGTACTTC
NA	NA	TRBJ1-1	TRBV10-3	CAISKSVDTEAFF	TGTGCCATCAGCAAAAGCGTGGACACTGAAGCTTTCTTT
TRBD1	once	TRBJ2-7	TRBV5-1	CASSPPTGGGYEQYF	TGCGCCAGCAGCCCACCGACAGGGGGTGGCTACGAGCAGTACTTC
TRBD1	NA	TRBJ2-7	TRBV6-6	CASSSVGQGEQYF	TGTGCCAGCAGTTCCGTTGGACAGGGCGAGCAGTACTTC
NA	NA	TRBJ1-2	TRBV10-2	CASSGRLRGYTF	TGCGCCAGCAGTGGGAGGTTACGGGGCTACACCTTC
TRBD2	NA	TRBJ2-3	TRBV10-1	CASSALAGVADTQYF	TGCGCCAGCAGTGCCCTAGCGGGGGTGGCAGATACGCAGTATTTT
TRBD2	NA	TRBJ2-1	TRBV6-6	CASSPQRGAYNEQFF	TGTGCCAGCAGTCCACAGCGGGGCGCCTACAATGAGCAGTTCTTC
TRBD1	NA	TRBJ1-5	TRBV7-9	CASSNQGAQPQHF	TGTGCCAGCAGCAACCAGGGGGCTCAGCCCCAGCATTTT
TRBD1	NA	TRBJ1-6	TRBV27	CASSPRQGWASSYNSPLHF	TGTGCCAGCAGTCCCCGACAGGGTTGGGCTAGCTCCTATAATTCACCCCTCCACTTT
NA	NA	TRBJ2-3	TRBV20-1	CSFTGTDTQYF	TGCAGTTTTACAGGGACAGATACGCAGTATTTT
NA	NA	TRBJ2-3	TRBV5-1	CASSLATGLRTDTQYF	TGCGCCAGCAGCTTGGCGACAGGACTTCGCACAGATACGCAGTATTTT
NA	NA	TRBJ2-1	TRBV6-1	CASSEQTGYPYNEQFF	TGTGCCAGCAGTGAACAGACAGGATATCCCTACAATGAGCAGTTCTTC
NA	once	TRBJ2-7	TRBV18	CASSPGRGRYEQYF	TGTGCCAGCTCACCGGGGCGGGGTCGCTACGAGCAGTACTTC
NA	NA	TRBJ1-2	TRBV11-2	CASSPRSLLHVGYTF	TGTGCCAGCAGCCCCCGATCCCTACTTCATGTAGGCTACACCTTC
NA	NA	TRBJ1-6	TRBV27	CASSLGRGSYNSPLHF	TGTGCCAGCAGTTTAGGGCGTGGCTCCTATAATTCACCCCTCCACTTT
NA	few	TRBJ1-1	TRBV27	CASKLNTEAFF	TGTGCCAGCAAGCTGAACACTGAAGCTTTCTTT
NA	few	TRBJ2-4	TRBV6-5	CASSYSHYWTKNIQYF	TGTGCCAGCAGTTACTCCCACTATTGGACCAAAAACATTCAGTACTTC
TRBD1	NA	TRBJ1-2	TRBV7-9	CASSLVTGVNYGYTF	TGTGCCAGCAGCTTAGTAACAGGGGTTAACTATGGCTACACCTTC
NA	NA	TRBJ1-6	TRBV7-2	CASSLAPEGNSPLHF	TGTGCCAGCAGCTTAGCGCCCGAGGGTAATTCACCCCTCCACTTT
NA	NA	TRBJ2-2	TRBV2	CASRGGGFSGELFF	TGTGCCAGCAGAGGGGGGGGGTTTTCCGGGGAGCTGTTTTTT
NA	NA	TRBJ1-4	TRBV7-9	CASSPVTVSFATNEKLFF	TGTGCCAGCAGCCCCGTTACAGTGAGCTTTGCAACTAATGAAAAACTGTTTTTT
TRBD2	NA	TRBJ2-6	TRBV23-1	CASSGGARTSGANVLTF	TGCGCCAGCAGCGGGGGGGCTCGAACCTCTGGGGCCAACGTCCTGACTTTC
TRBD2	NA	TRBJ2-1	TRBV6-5	CASSYDGGGTYNEQFF	TGTGCCAGCAGTTACGACGGGGGGGGGACCTACAATGAGCAGTTCTTC
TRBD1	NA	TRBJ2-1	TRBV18	CASSPTGVTPNEQFF	TGTGCCAGCTCACCGACAGGGGTCACGCCAAATGAGCAGTTCTTC
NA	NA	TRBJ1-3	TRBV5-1	CGSGEFPSSGNTIYF	TGCGGCAGCGGGGAGTTCCCCTCTTCTGGAAACACCATATATTTT
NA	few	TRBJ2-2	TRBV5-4	CASSFDSLNTGELFF	TGTGCCAGCAGCTTCGACAGCTTGAACACCGGGGAGCTGTTTTTT
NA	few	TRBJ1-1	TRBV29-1	CSVEQQNTEAFF	TGCAGCGTTGAGCAACAGAACACTGAAGCTTTCTTT
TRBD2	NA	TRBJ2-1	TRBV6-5	CASTTGSSRGNEQFF	TGTGCCAGCACCACGGGCAGCTCGCGGGGGAATGAGCAGTTCTTC